This TCR beta chain was retrieved from a study of shared clonotypes between healthy human individuals. Here immunoSEQ multiplex PCR was the method, and the copy in TCRdb shows in-frame clones only, minus some. In the table there are fewer than 1.8 million clones, approximately 98.5% of which are singletons. Between the trimmed V and J ends, which lost 2 bases and 2 bases, there was a span of 9 bases. Germline CDR1 is SGHNT and CDR2 is YYREEE (reference sequence). The CDR3 contains 14 residues. The chain has TRBV5-4 and TRBJ2-3, with D possibly being TRBD2 (6 bases). The receptor's source is a man in his thirties or forties in good health. The sequenced material came from naive CD4+ T cells sorted from blood. Specified subset: CD45RA+ positively selected. The CDR3 coding sequence is TGTGCCAGCAGCTTTGGAGGGCCCACAGATACGCAGTATTTT. It is translated as CASSFGGPTDTQYF.